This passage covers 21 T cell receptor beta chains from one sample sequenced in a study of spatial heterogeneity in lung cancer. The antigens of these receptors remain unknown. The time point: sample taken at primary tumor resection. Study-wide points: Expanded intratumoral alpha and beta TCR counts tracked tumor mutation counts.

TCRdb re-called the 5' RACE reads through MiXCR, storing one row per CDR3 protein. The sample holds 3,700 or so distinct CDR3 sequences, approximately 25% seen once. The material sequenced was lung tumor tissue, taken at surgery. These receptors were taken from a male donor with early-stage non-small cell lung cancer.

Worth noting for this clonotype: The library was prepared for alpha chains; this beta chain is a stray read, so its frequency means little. The CDR3 DNA is TGTGCCATCAGTGGGACAGGGGGCAATCAGCCCCAGCATTTT. Its protein product is CAISGTGGNQPQHF. This chain uses TRBV10-3 with TRBJ1-5; the match to TRBD1 covers 9 bases. The CDR3 extends over 14 amino acids. Germline V gives CDR1 ENHRY, CDR2 SYGVKD. Trimming took 4 bases from V and 2 from J; bases not matched to a gene: 0.

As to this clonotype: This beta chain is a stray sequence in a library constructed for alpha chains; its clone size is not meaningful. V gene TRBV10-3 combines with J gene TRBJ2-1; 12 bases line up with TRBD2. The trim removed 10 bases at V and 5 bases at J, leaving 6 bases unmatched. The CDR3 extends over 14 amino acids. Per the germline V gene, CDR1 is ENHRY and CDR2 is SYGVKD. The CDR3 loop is CATRTSGENNEQFF. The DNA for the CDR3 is TGTGCCACCCGGACTAGCGGGGAGAACAATGAGCAGTTCTTC.

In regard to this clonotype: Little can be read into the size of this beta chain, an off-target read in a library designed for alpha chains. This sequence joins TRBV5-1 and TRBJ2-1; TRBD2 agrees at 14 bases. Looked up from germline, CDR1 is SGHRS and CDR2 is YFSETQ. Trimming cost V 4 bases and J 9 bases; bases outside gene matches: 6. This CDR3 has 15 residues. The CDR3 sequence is CASSPGLAGAAEQFF. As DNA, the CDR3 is TGCGCCAGCAGCCCGGGACTAGCGGGAGCTGCTGAGCAGTTCTTC.

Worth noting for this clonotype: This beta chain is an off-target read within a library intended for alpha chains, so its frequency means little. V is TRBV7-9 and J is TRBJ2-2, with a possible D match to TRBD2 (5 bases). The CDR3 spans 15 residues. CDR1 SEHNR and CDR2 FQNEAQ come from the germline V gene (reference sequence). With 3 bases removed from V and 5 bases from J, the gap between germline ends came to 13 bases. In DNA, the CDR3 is TGTGCCAGCAGCTTTGTCGGGATACTGACCGGGGAGCTGTTTTTT. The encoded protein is CASSFVGILTGELFF.

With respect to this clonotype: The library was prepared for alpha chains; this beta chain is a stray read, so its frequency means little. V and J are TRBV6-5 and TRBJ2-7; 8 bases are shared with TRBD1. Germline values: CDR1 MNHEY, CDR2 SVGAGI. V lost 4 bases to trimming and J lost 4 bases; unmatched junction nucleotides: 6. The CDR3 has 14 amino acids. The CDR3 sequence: CASSSGQGAYEQYF. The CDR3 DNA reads TGTGCCAGCAGTTCCGGGCAGGGGGCTTACGAGCAGTACTTC.

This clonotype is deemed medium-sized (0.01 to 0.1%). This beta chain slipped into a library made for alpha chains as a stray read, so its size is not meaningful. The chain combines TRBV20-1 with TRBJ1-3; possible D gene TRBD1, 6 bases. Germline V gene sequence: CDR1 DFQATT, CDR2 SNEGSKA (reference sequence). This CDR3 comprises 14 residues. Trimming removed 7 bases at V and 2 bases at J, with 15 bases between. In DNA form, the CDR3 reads TGCAGTGTCACGACAGGTCCTCCTGGAAACACCATATATTTT. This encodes CSVTTGPPGNTIYF.

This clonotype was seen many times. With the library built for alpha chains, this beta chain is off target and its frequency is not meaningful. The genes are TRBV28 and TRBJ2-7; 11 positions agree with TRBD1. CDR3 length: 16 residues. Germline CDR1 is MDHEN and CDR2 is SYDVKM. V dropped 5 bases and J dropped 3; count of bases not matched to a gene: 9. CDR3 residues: CASSQRTGGKYYEQYF. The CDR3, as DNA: TGTGCCAGCAGTCAGCGGACAGGGGGCAAGTACTACGAGCAGTACTTC.

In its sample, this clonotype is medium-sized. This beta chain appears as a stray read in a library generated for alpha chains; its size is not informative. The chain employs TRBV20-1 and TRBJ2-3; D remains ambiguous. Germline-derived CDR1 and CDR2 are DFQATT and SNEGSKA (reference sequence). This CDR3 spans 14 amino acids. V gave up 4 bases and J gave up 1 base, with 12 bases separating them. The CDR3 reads CSAMILGGTDTQYF. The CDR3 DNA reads TGCAGTGCTATGATACTGGGTGGCACAGATACGCAGTATTTT.

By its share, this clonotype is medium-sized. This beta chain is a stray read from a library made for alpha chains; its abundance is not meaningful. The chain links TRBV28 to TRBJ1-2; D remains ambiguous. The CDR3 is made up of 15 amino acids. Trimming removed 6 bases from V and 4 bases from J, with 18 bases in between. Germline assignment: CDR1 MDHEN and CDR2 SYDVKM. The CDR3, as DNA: TGTGCCAGCAGGGGCGCGGGCGCGGGGTTCTATGGCTACACCTTC. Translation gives CASRGAGAGFYGYTF.

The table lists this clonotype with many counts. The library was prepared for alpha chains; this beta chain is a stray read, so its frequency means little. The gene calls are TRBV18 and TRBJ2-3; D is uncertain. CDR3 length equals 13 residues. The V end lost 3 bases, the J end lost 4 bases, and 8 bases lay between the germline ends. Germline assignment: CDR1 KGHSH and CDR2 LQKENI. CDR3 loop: CASSPLGSDTQYF. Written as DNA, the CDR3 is TGTGCCAGCTCACCGTTGGGCTCAGATACGCAGTATTTT.

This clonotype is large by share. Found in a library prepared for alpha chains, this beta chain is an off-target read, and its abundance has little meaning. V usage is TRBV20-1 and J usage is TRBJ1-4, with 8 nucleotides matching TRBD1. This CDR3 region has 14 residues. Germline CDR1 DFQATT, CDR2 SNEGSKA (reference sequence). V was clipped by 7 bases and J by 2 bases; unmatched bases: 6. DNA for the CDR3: TGCAGTGGGCGACGGACAGGGACTAATGAAAAACTGTTTTTT. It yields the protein CSGRRTGTNEKLFF.

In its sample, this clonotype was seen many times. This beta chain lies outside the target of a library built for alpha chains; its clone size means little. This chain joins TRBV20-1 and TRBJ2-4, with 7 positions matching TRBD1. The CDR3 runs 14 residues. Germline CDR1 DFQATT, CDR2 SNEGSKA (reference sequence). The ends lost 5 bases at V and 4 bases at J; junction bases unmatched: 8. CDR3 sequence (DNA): TGCAGTGCTCTTTCCGGGACAGCGAAAAACATTCAGTACTTC. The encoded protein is CSALSGTAKNIQYF.

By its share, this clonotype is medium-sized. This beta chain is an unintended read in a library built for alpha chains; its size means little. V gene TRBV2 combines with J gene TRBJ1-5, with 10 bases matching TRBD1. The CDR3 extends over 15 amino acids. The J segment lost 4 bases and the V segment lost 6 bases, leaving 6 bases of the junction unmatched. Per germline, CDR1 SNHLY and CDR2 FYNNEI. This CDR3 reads CASRGDRGMNQPQHF. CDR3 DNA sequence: TGTGCCAGCAGAGGGGACAGGGGAATGAATCAGCCCCAGCATTTT.

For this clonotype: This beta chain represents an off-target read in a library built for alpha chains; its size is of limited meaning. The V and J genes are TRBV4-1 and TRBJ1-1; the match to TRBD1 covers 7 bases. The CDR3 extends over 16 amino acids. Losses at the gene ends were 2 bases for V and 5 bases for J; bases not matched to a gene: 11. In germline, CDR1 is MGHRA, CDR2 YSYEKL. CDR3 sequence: CASSQPGTVRMTEAFF. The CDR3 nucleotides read TGCGCCAGCAGCCAACCTGGGACAGTGAGAATGACTGAAGCTTTCTTT.

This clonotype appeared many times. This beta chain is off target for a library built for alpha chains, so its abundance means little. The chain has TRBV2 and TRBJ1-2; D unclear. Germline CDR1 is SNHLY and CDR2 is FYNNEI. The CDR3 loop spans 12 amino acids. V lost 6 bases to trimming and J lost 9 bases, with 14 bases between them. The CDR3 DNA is TGTGCCAGCAGGGACTCACTCGCAAGCTACACCTTC. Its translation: CASRDSLASYTF.

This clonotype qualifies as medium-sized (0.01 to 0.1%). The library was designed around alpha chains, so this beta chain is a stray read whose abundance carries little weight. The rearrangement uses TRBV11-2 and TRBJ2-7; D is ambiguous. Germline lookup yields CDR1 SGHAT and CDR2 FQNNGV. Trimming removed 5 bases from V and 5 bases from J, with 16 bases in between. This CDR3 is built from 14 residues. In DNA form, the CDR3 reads TGTGCCAGCAGCCCCCCCTGGCCTAATAACGAGCAGTACGTC. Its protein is CASSPPWPNNEQYV.

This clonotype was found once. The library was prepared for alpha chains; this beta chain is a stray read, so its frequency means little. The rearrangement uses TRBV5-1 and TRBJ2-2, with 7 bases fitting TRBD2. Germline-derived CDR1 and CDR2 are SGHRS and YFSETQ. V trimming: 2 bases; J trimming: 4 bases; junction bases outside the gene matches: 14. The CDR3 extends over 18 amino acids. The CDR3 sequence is CASSFERREAGSTGELFF. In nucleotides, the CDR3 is TGCGCCAGCAGCTTCGAACGCCGGGAAGCGGGAAGCACCGGGGAGCTGTTTTTT.

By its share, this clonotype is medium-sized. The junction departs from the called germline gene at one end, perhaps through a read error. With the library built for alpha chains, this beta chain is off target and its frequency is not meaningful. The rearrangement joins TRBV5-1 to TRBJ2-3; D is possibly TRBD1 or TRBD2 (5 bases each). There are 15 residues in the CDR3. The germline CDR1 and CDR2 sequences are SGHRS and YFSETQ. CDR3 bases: TGCGCCAGCAGGTCCGGGACCTCCGTCACAAATACGCAGTATTTT. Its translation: CASRSGTSVTNTQYF.

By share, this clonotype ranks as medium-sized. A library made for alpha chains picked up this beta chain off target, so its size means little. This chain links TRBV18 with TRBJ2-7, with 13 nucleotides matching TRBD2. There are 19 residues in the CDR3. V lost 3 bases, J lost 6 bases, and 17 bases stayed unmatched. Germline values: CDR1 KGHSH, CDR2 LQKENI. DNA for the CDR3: TGTGCCAGCTCACCTCGCACTCACGGACTAGCGGGAGTGCTTGGCGAGCAGTACTTC. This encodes CASSPRTHGLAGVLGEQYF. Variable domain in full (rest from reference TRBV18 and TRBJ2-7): NAGVMQNPRHLVRRRGQEARLRCSPMKGHSHVYWYRQLPEEGLKFMVYLQKENIIDESGMPKERFSAEFPKEGPSILRIQQVVRGDSAAYFCASSPRTHGLAGVLGEQYFGPGTRLTVT.

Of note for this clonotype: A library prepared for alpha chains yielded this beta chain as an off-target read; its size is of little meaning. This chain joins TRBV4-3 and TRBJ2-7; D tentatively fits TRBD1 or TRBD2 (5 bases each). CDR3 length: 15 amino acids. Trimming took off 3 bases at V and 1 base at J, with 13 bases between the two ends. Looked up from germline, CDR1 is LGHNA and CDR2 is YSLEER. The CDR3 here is CASSQAWDASYEQYF. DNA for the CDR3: TGCGCCAGCAGCCAGGCATGGGACGCTTCCTACGAGCAGTACTTC.

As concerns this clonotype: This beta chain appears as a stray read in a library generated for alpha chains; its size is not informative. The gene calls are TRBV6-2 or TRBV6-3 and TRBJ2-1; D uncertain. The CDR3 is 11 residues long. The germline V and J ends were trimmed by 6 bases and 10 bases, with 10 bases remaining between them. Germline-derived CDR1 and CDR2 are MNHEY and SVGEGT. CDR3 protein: CASSPLLEQFF. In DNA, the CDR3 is TGTGCCAGCAGCCCCCTACTGGAGCAGTTCTTC.